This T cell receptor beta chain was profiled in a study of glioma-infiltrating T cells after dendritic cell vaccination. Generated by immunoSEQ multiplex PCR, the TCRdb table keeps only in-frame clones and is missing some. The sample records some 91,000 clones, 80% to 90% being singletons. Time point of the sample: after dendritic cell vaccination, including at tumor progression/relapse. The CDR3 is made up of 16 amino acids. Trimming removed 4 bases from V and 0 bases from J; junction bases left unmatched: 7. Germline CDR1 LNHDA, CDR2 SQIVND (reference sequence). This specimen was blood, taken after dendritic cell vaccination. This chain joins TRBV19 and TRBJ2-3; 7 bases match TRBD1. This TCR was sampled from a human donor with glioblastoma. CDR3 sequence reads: CASSTRTGASTDTQYF. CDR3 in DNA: TGTGCCAGTAGTACTCGGACAGGAGCTAGCACAGATACGCAGTATTTT.